Listed below are T cell receptor beta chains from one sample, sequenced in a study of shared clonotypes between healthy human individuals. The method was immunoSEQ multiplex PCR; TCRdb's version includes in-frame clones alone and lacks a portion of them. The sample has under 650,000 clones, around 96% seen once. The material sequenced was naive CD4+ T cells sorted from blood. These receptors were obtained from a woman in her 30s in good health. The CDR3 runs from the conserved cysteine through the conserved F or W. A D gene is named only where the DNA matches it firmly. A clone size is listed for some rows: how often the clone was seen (once, few, many), or a class if it is expanded.

clone size,J gene,D gene,V gene,CDR3 protein,CDR3 DNA
.,TRBJ2-7,TRBD2,TRBV11-2,CASSLGGSSAYEQYF,TGTGCCAGCAGCTTAGGCGGGAGTTCGGCCTACGAGCAGTACTTC
.,TRBJ2-7,TRBD2,TRBV19,CASSTFPGGIYEQYF,TGTGCCAGTAGTACCTTCCCGGGGGGGATCTACGAGCAGTACTTC
.,TRBJ2-7,TRBD2,TRBV7-6,CASSRGTSKASYEQYF,TGTGCCAGCAGCCGGGGGACTAGCAAGGCCTCCTACGAGCAGTACTTC
.,TRBJ1-6,.,TRBV28,CASSLDGEYSPLHF,TGTGCCAGCAGTTTGGACGGGGAATATTCACCCCTCCACTTT
.,TRBJ1-2,.,TRBV19,CASSSDGGGYTF,TGTGCCAGTAGTTCAGACGGCGGTGGCTACACCTTC
.,TRBJ1-5,.,TRBV2,CASSVLGAETQPQHF,TGTGCCAGCAGTGTTTTAGGAGCCGAGACTCAGCCCCAGCATTTT
.,TRBJ2-2,.,TRBV2,CASIRLGTGELFF,TGTGCCAGCATCCGATTAGGCACCGGGGAGCTGTTTTTT
.,TRBJ1-5,.,TRBV30,CAWGKGGDQPQHF,TGTGCCTGGGGAAAAGGGGGGGATCAGCCCCAGCATTTT
.,TRBJ1-2,.,TRBV19,CASSIVPGQYGYTF,TGTGCCAGTAGTATAGTCCCCGGACAGTATGGCTACACCTTC
.,TRBJ2-1,.,TRBV25-1,CASSGRSIAVTSYNEQFF,TGTGCCAGCAGTGGGCGGTCAATAGCGGTTACCTCCTACAATGAGCAGTTCTTC
.,TRBJ1-4,.,TRBV28,CASRRGREKLFF,TGTGCCAGCAGGAGGGGTAGGGAAAAACTGTTTTTT
.,TRBJ2-1,.,TRBV6-1,CASSVLGVEEQFF,TGTGCCAGCAGTGTCCTGGGGGTTGAGGAGCAGTTCTTC
.,TRBJ2-7,.,TRBV5-8,CASSFDGAYEQYF,TGTGCCAGCAGCTTCGACGGAGCCTACGAGCAGTACTTC
.,TRBJ1-2,.,TRBV19,CASSIIGDSYTF,TGTGCCAGTAGTATAATCGGGGACAGCTACACCTTC
.,TRBJ2-2,.,TRBV28,CASSLTGFALKGGTGELFF,TGTGCCAGCAGCTTGACAGGGTTCGCTTTGAAGGGGGGGACCGGGGAGCTGTTTTTT
.,TRBJ1-5,.,TRBV7-2,CASSNPNQPQHF,TGTGCCAGCAGCAATCCTAATCAGCCCCAGCATTTT
once,TRBJ1-5,.,TRBV7-9,CASSLEIPGPQHF,TGTGCCAGCAGCTTAGAAATCCCGGGGCCCCAGCATTTT
.,TRBJ1-1,TRBD1,TRBV29-1,CSVEWTGGTEAFF,TGCAGCGTTGAATGGACAGGGGGAACTGAAGCTTTCTTT
once,TRBJ2-1,.,TRBV6-5,CASRGQGERGNEQFF,TGTGCCAGCAGGGGGCAAGGGGAGCGTGGGAATGAGCAGTTCTTC
.,TRBJ2-5,.,TRBV5-1,CASSSLVGTQYF,TGCGCCAGCAGCTCCCTCGTAGGGACCCAGTACTTC
once,TRBJ2-3,TRBD2,TRBV2,CASSVYWREDTDTQYF,TGTGCCAGCAGTGTCTACTGGCGGGAGGACACAGATACGCAGTATTTT